This T cell receptor (beta chain) emerged from a study of Graves' ophthalmopathy and Graves' hyperthyroidism. Across the study: Where ophthalmopathy was absent within 18 months of follow-up, hyperthyroidism was stable.

Ten or more counts support this clonotype. Its antigen is not identified. The CDR3 covers 17 residues. V was clipped by 2 bases and J by 0 bases, with 14 bases between them. Amplifying from RNA transcripts, the study obtained TCR beta CDR3 regions. First-round RT-PCR with HTBI primers preceded a second-round multiplex PCR. TCRdb redid the calling of the multiplex PCR reads with MiXCR, one entry per CDR3 protein. This sample has 900,000 to 1,200,000 distinct CDR3 sequences, with about 40% found just once. Clinical symptoms and serum thyroxine were used for diagnosis; TRAb, thyroid ultrasound and orbital computed tomography were also relied on. Overall study findings and caveats: In blood, most expanded thyroid clonotypes above 0.001 frequency were also detected.

The sequencing sample was made of peripheral blood or thyroid tissue (not recorded which). The chain is built from TRBV12-3 or TRBV12-4 and TRBJ1-5; no firm D call. The TCR sequence derives from an adult man with Graves' hyperthyroidism. The CDR3 nucleotides are TGTGCCAGCAGTTTATCTCTAGGCGGTGATAGCAATCAGCCCCAGCATTTT. This translates into CASSLSLGGDSNQPQHF.